This is a list of T cell receptor beta chains from one sample in a study of T cell repertoires in cytomegalovirus infection. TCRdb used MiXCR to reprocess the reads, holding one entry per CDR3 protein. The repertoire holds about 360,000 distinct CDR3 sequences, with roughly 20% as singletons. The sequencing sample was made of PBMCs. These receptor sequences come from a human donor in good health (CMV status not recorded). Some clones in this sample may be carry-over from other donors' samples. Each CDR3 is given with its conserved first and last residue. The D gene is left open where the match is weak. Rows give clone size only sometimes, using once, few, many, or a class for an expanded clone.

many,-,TRBJ1-2,TRBV2,CASSEADDGLGYTF,TGTGCCAGCAGTGAAGCGGATGACGGTCTTGGCTACACCTTC
-,-,TRBJ1-6,TRBV6-1,CASSEIPGGSSPLHF,TGTGCCAGCAGTGAAATCCCGGGGGGGTCTTCACCCCTCCACTTT
once,-,TRBJ2-3,TRBV9,CASSGRQGTDTQYF,TGTGCCAGCAGCGGGCGACAGGGCACAGATACGCAGTATTTT
few,-,TRBJ2-2,TRBV7-2,CASSLGGLTGELFF,TGTGCCAGCAGCTTGGGGGGACTCACCGGGGAGCTGTTTTTT
-,-,TRBJ1-6,TRBV7-2,CASSVSYNSPLHF,TGTGCCAGCAGCGTCTCCTATAATTCACCCCTCCACTTT
-,-,TRBJ2-3,TRBV11-2,CASRHLSGGTDTQYF,TGTGCCAGCAGGCATCTTAGCGGAGGCACAGATACGCAGTATTTT
once,-,TRBJ2-7,TRBV2,CASYRVVDEQYF,TGTGCCAGCTACAGGGTAGTCGACGAGCAGTACTTC
few,-,TRBJ1-3,TRBV5-6,CASSRKGTIMDTIYF,TGTGCCAGCAGCAGAAAAGGGACAATCATGGACACCATATATTTT
-,TRBD1,TRBJ2-7,TRBV6-2/TRBV6-3,CASRNNRDSNYEQYF,TGTGCCAGCAGAAACAACCGGGACAGCAACTACGAGCAGTACTTC
many,TRBD1,TRBJ2-1,TRBV6-1,CASKIRTGTYNEQFF,TGTGCCAGCAAGATCCGGACAGGGACCTACAATGAGCAGTTCTTC
-,TRBD2,TRBJ2-3,TRBV7-2,CASSFSAGGTDTQYF,TGTGCCAGCAGCTTTAGTGCGGGGGGCACAGATACGCAGTATTTT